These T cell receptor beta chains were read from a single sample in a study of cytomegalovirus exposure and HLA in healthy donors. Sequencing was performed with immunoSEQ multiplex PCR; in TCRdb, only in-frame clones are kept and a portion is missing. The sample has 150,000 to 200,000 clones, over 70% seen once. The sample consisted of PBMCs. The origin of the receptors is a male donor in good health and CMV-seropositive. Both conserved end residues are part of each CDR3. D genes are given only for firm matches. Clone size is not always given. Where it is, it says once, few, many or a class for expanded clones.

j_call d_call v_call clone_size cdr3_nt cdr3_aa
TRBJ1-2 TRBD1 TRBV15 - TGTGCCACCAGCAGATCCGACAGGGACCCTAGCGGCTACACCTTC CATSRSDRDPSGYTF
TRBJ1-1 TRBD1 TRBV6-5 few TGTGCCAGCAGGCTTACAGGGGGCAGAGCTTTCTTT CASRLTGGRAFF
TRBJ1-4 TRBD1 TRBV5-8 - TGTGCCAGCAGCTTAGGACAGGGAAGTGAGGAACTGTTTTTT CASSLGQGSEELFF
TRBJ2-7 - TRBV4-1 few TGCGCCAGCAGCCAAGAGGGAGGCACCCGTCCGAAGTACTTC CASSQEGGTRPKYF
TRBJ2-3 TRBD2 TRBV4-1 few TGCGCCAGCAGCCGCGACGGGGGGGACACAGATACGCAGTATTTT CASSRDGGDTDTQYF
TRBJ1-5 TRBD1 TRBV4-1 - TGCGCCAGCAGCCCGGCAATGACAGGGCCCTATAGCAATCAGCCCCAGCATTTT CASSPAMTGPYSNQPQHF
TRBJ2-2 - TRBV25-1 once TGTGCCAGCAGTGAATATAAGGGGGCGAACACCGGGGAGCTGTTTTTT CASSEYKGANTGELFF
TRBJ2-7 - TRBV30 - TGTGCCTGGAAGGAAGGGGGTAGCTCCTACGAGCAGTACTTC CAWKEGGSSYEQYF
TRBJ2-7 - TRBV4-3 - TGCGCCAGCGCCCCAAGGCAGGGCCCCGACGAGCAGTACTTC CASAPRQGPDEQYF
TRBJ1-6 - TRBV30 - TGTGCCTGGAGGTACAGCTCCTATAATTCACCCCTCCACTTT CAWRYSSYNSPLHF
TRBJ2-3 - TRBV10-1 - TGCGCCAGCAGGGACAGCTCTAGCACAGATACGCAGTATTTT CASRDSSSTDTQYF
TRBJ1-1 TRBD1 TRBV7-8 - TGTGCCAGCAGCGCCATTGACAGGGGGCGTATGAACACTGAAGCTTTCTTT CASSAIDRGRMNTEAFF
TRBJ2-5 - TRBV4-1 - TGCGCCAGCAGCCGGCGGGTATCCCAAGAGACCCAGTACTTC CASSRRVSQETQYF
TRBJ1-2 - TRBV5-1 - TGCGCCAGCAGCCCCGAGGGAAGATATGGCTACACCTTC CASSPEGRYGYTF
TRBJ2-1 TRBD1 TRBV30 - TGTGCCTGGAGGGCGGGACAGGGGCCCCCCCCAGAGCAGTTCTTC CAWRAGQGPPPEQFF
TRBJ2-2 TRBD1 TRBV5-6 - TGTGCCAGCAGCCAAGGACAGGGGGCGCACCCCGGGGAGCTGTTTTTT CASSQGQGAHPGELFF
TRBJ1-4 TRBD1 TRBV25-1 - TGTGCCAGCAGTGAATACAGGGGGAGTACTAATGAAAAACTGTTTTTT CASSEYRGSTNEKLFF
TRBJ1-1 - TRBV30 - TGTGCCTGGAGTTTCCCGCCGGGACTGGAAGCTTTCTTT CAWSFPPGLEAFF
TRBJ2-1 TRBD2 TRBV6-1 few TGTGCCAGTCATAGCGGGGGGGCTTTAAATGAGCAGTTCTTC CASHSGGALNEQFF
TRBJ2-1 TRBD2 TRBV15 - TGTGCCACCAGCAGTGGGGCGGGGGGGCCCCGGGAGCAGTTCTTC CATSSGAGGPREQFF
TRBJ1-2 TRBD1 TRBV12-5 - TGTGCTAGTGGTTTGGTTGGGACAGTGACTAACTATGGCTACACCTTC CASGLVGTVTNYGYTF
TRBJ1-5 - TRBV30 - TGTGCCTGGAGTGTGGGCGGGACCCGGAGGGAGCCCCAGCATTTT CAWSVGGTRREPQHF
TRBJ1-1 TRBD1 TRBV12-5 few TGTGCTAGTGGTTTGGCCCCGACAGGGAGAAAGGTAACTGAAGCTTTCTTT CASGLAPTGRKVTEAFF
TRBJ2-3 TRBD1 TRBV5-6 few TGTGCCAGCAGCCGTACAGGGGAAACAGATACGCAGTATTTT CASSRTGETDTQYF
TRBJ1-2 - TRBV2 - TGTGCCAGCAGTGTTGAGGGGGACGGTTACTATGGCTACACCTTC CASSVEGDGYYGYTF
TRBJ2-7 TRBD1 TRBV27 - TGTGCCAGCAGTTTAGGCGGGACAGGGGTCGCGGGCCCAAGCGACGAGCAGTACTTC CASSLGGTGVAGPSDEQYF
TRBJ1-1 - TRBV5-1 once TGCGCCAGCAGCTTGCCAAACACTGAAGCTTTCTTT CASSLPNTEAFF
TRBJ1-1 TRBD1 TRBV5-4 - TGTGCCAGCAGCCCTTGGGACAGGGGTGTCACTGAAGCTTTCTTT CASSPWDRGVTEAFF
TRBJ2-5 TRBD2 TRBV6-5 - TGTGCCAGCAGCCACACGCGGGGGGCAGGAGAGACCCAGTACTTC CASSHTRGAGETQYF
TRBJ2-2 - TRBV2 - TGTGCCAGCAGACACGACACCACCGGGGAGCTGTTTTTT CASRHDTTGELFF
TRBJ2-3 - TRBV2 - TGTGCCAGCAGAGCCCTCCTGGGCCCCCTAAGCACAGATACGCAGTATTTT CASRALLGPLSTDTQYF
TRBJ1-5 - TRBV6-5 - TGTGCCAGCAGTCGGATGGGAGGGGGCAATCAGCCCCAGCATTTT CASSRMGGGNQPQHF
TRBJ2-7 - TRBV7-2 - TGTGCCAGCAGCCCCGGCTGGGCAAGGTACGAGCAGTACTTC CASSPGWARYEQYF
TRBJ2-2 TRBD1 TRBV30 - TGTGCCTGGAGTGGGGGACAGGGAATCTCCGGGGAGCTGTTTTTT CAWSGGQGISGELFF
TRBJ1-5 - TRBV27 - TGTGCCAGCAGTTTGGGCCCCAATCAGCCCCAGCATTTT CASSLGPNQPQHF
TRBJ1-1 TRBD1 TRBV18 - TGTGCCAGCTCACCCGACAGGGGGAACACTGAAGCTTTCTTT CASSPDRGNTEAFF
TRBJ1-2 - TRBV2 - TGTGCCAGCAGTGAAGGTCAGGGGAATGGCTACACCTTC CASSEGQGNGYTF
TRBJ2-7 - TRBV10-3 - TGTGCCATCAGTGAGCTGTTGGCAGGGTCCTACGAGCAGTACTTC CAISELLAGSYEQYF
TRBJ2-7 - TRBV9 - TGTGCCAGCAGCGCCGGGAGCTACTCCTACGAGCAGTACTTC CASSAGSYSYEQYF
TRBJ2-5 - TRBV4-3 - TGCGCCAGCAGCCCGGCGGGGATGGGAGAGACCCAGTACTTC CASSPAGMGETQYF
TRBJ2-1 TRBD1 TRBV5-6 - TGTGCCAGCAGCTTGGTACAGGGGGCGGGGAATGAGCAGTTCTTC CASSLVQGAGNEQFF
TRBJ2-7 - TRBV14 - TGTGCCAGCAGTCTACCCGGGGTAATCGAGCAGTACTTC CASSLPGVIEQYF